The 20 T cell receptor beta chains in this list originate from one sample, sequenced in a study of CD8 T cells in ankylosing spondylitis (dated by TCRdb to about 2017). Library creation used 5' RACE. The run used an Illumina HiSeq 2500. The public reads were run again by TCRdb, first through fastp at Q25 and then through MiXCR, and only productive beta chains were kept. Rows are combined by CDR3 protein, so each entry shows the most common genes and DNA. This sample gives roughly 240,000 distinct CDR3 sequences in total; 32% of them show up just once. 4% to 5% of the sample is held by the ten biggest clonotypes. The sequenced sample consisted of blood, either unsorted or a sorted T cell fraction (not recorded which). The receptors were gathered from a male donor with ankylosing spondylitis or in good health (not recorded which).

This clonotype appeared a few times. The V and J genes are TRBV4-1 and TRBJ2-1, with a possible D match to TRBD1 (6 bases). This CDR3 region has 15 residues. V was clipped by 1 base and J by 5 bases, with 12 bases between them. Germline loops: CDR1 MGHRA, CDR2 YSYEKL. Here the CDR3 reads CASSQGTGTHNEQFF. The CDR3 nucleotides read TGCGCCAGCAGCCAAGGAACAGGGACACACAATGAGCAGTTCTTC.

This chain uses TRBV29-1 with TRBJ2-3; D is possibly TRBD1 (8 bases). The germline V gene encodes CDR1 SQVTM and CDR2 ANQGSEA. The CDR3 spans 11 residues. V lost 8 bases and J lost 8, with 14 bases in between. This CDR3 reads CSLYRGGTQYF. The DNA for the CDR3 is TGCAGCTTATACAGGGGGGGTACGCAGTATTTT.

Concerning this clonotype: The DNA is left out, because the CDR3 cannot be placed on it with certainty; the CDR3 is given as TCRdb lists it. The chain has TRBV12-3 or TRBV12-4 and TRBJ1-1. The CDR3 comprises 13 residues, both ends counted. CDR3: CASSTSVNTEAFF.

The V call is TRBV6-1, the J call TRBJ2-7; 8 bases agree with TRBD1. The V and J ends lost 3 bases and 3 bases, in that order; junction bases with no gene match: 10. The CDR3 spans 16 residues. Germline CDR1 reads MNHNS; CDR2 reads SASEGT. The CDR3 loop reads CASSDKTQGASYEQYF. The CDR3 bases are TGTGCCAGCAGTGATAAGACGCAGGGGGCCAGCTACGAGCAGTACTTC.

V gene TRBV15 combines with J gene TRBJ1-5; 10 bases line up with TRBD1. Germline V gene data show CDR1 as LNHNV and CDR2 as YYDKDF (reference sequence). V lost 5 bases and J lost 6; bases outside the gene matches: 7. CDR3 length: 15 residues. The DNA for the CDR3 is TGTGCCACCAGCTCCGGGACAGGGGCCCCTCAGCCCCAGCATTTT. Translating gives CATSSGTGAPQPQHF.

The CDR3 bases are TGTGCCAGCAGTTTAGGGCAGAACTTGGGGAATGAGCAGTTCTTC. As protein: CASSLGQNLGNEQFF. The V gene is TRBV12-3 or TRBV12-4, the J gene TRBJ2-1; D uncertain. Between the trimmed V and J ends, which lost 1 base and 7 bases, there was a span of 14 bases. CDR3 length: 15 amino acids.

CDR3: CAIRSTSGGYNEQFF. In DNA, the CDR3 is TGTGCCATCAGATCGACTAGCGGGGGGTACAATGAGCAGTTCTTC. The rearrangement links TRBV10-3 to TRBJ2-1; TRBD2 matches 13 bases. From germline, CDR1 is ENHRY and CDR2 SYGVKD. CDR3 size: 15 residues. V gave up 6 bases and J gave up 4 bases; unmatched junction bases: 3.

The chain couples TRBV7-2 to TRBJ2-2; D tentatively fits TRBD1 or TRBD2 (5 bases each). Germline V gene lookup returns CDR1 SGHTA and CDR2 FQGNSA. The CDR3 extends over 17 amino acids. The V gene lost 2 bases and the J gene lost 3 bases, with 16 bases spanning the gap. The CDR3 loop is CASSLRGAPDYTGELFF. In DNA form, the CDR3 reads TGTGCCAGCAGCTTAAGAGGGGCCCCCGATTACACCGGGGAGCTGTTTTTT. The full variable domain, its missing parts supplied by reference TRBV7-2 and TRBJ2-2, is GAGVSQSPSNKVTEKGKDVELRCDPISGHTALYWYRQSLGQGLEFLIYFQGNSAPDKSGLPSDRFSAERTGGSVSTLTIQRTQQEDSAVYLCASSLRGAPDYTGELFFGEGSRLTVL.

This clonotype was counted between two and nine times. The chain carries TRBV12-3 or TRBV12-4 and TRBJ2-7; D may be TRBD1 (6 bases). Between the trimmed V and J ends, which lost 5 bases and 7 bases, there was a span of 15 bases. The CDR3 totals 13 residues. DNA of the CDR3: TGTGCCAGCAGTGCCGCAGGGGCTCGGGAGCAGTACTTC. Translated: CASSAAGAREQYF.

In nucleotides, the CDR3 is TGTGCCAGCAGCCCCACTAGCGGGGTACGAGATACGCAGTATTTT. It yields the protein CASSPTSGVRDTQYF. The chain links TRBV7-2 to TRBJ2-3, with 10 positions matching TRBD2. The CDR3 sequence is 15 residues long. Per the germline V gene, CDR1 is SGHTA and CDR2 is FQGNSA. V was clipped by 5 bases and J by 5 bases; unmatched bases: 7.

This clonotype was observed at least ten times. This rearrangement joins TRBV29-1 to TRBJ2-7; D is perhaps TRBD1 or TRBD2 (5 bases each). The length of the CDR3 is 13 residues. With 4 bases removed from V and 1 base from J, the gap between germline ends came to 11 bases. Germline V gene data show CDR1 as SQVTM and CDR2 as ANQGSEA. The CDR3 is CSVGGATSYEQYF. The CDR3 bases are TGCAGCGTTGGAGGGGCGACTTCCTACGAGCAGTACTTC.

The chain joins TRBV7-2 to TRBJ2-1; D call uncertain. Germline V gene data show CDR1 as SGHTA and CDR2 as FQGNSA. This CDR3 is built from 13 residues. Trimming removed 4 bases at V and 7 bases at J, with 11 bases between. CDR3 amino acids: CASSSEIGNEQFF. As DNA, the CDR3 is TGTGCCAGCAGCTCGGAGATCGGTAATGAGCAGTTCTTC.

V gene TRBV20-1 combines with J gene TRBJ1-5; 7 positions match TRBD1. The CDR3 length is 13 residues. Germline V gene lookup returns CDR1 DFQATT and CDR2 SNEGSKA (reference sequence). V gave up 6 bases and J gave up 5 bases; unmatched junction bases: 7. This chain's CDR3 is CSASDRAYQPQHF. The CDR3 DNA reads as TGCAGTGCATCCGACAGGGCGTATCAGCCCCAGCATTTT.

The chain combines TRBV7-8 with TRBJ1-1; D remains unclear. The CDR3 is made up of 14 amino acids. Trimming removed 4 bases at V and 3 bases at J, with 12 bases between. Germline V gives CDR1 SGHVS, CDR2 FQNEAQ. DNA for the CDR3: TGTGCCAGCAGCTCCCCGTGGAGAGACACTGAAGCTTTCTTT. It encodes CASSSPWRDTEAFF.

V and J are TRBV5-6 and TRBJ2-7; TRBD1 agrees at 10 bases. CDR1 SGHDT and CDR2 YYEEEE come from the germline V gene. The CDR3 contains 14 residues. Losses at the gene ends were 5 bases for V and 4 bases for J; bases not matched to a gene: 6. The CDR3 spells CASSHPGQGYEQYF. CDR3 nucleotide sequence: TGTGCCAGCAGTCATCCGGGACAGGGGTACGAGCAGTACTTC.

Ten or more counts support this clonotype. The chain has TRBV5-1 and TRBJ2-7, with D uncertain. Germline CDR1 and CDR2: SGHRS and YFSETQ. The CDR3 is 13 amino acids. V lost 2 bases to trimming and J lost 3 bases, with 9 bases between them. In DNA form, the CDR3 reads TGCGCCAGCAGCTTTGGAGTAGGCTACGAGCAGTACTTC. Translated: CASSFGVGYEQYF.

The rearrangement joins TRBV12-3 or TRBV12-4 to TRBJ1-4, with TRBD1 matching 8 bases. Trimming took 5 bases from V and 2 from J; bases not matched to a gene: 1. The CDR3 is 14 residues long. The CDR3 DNA reads TGTGCCAGCAGTCAGGGGGCCACTAATGAAAAACTGTTTTTT. Translating it yields CASSQGATNEKLFF.

The sample holds a few counts of this clonotype. The gene calls are TRBV12-3 or TRBV12-4 and TRBJ2-5, with a tentative D call TRBD1 (5 bases). This CDR3 has 16 residues. Trimming removed 5 bases from V and 2 bases from J, with 18 bases in between. CDR3 region: CASSQREQGPQETQYF. The CDR3 bases are TGTGCCAGCAGTCAGCGTGAGCAGGGCCCACAAGAGACCCAGTACTTC.

V is TRBV12-3 or TRBV12-4 and J is TRBJ2-5, with D maybe TRBD1 (5 bases). This CDR3 has 13 amino acids. V was pared by 7 bases and J by 9 bases, with 18 bases between. CDR3 sequence: CASTPDRSVPQYF. Here the CDR3 DNA reads TGTGCCAGCACCCCTGACAGATCGGTGCCCCAGTACTTC.

This clonotype was seen more than once but under ten times. The chain recombines TRBV20-1 with TRBJ2-1; 11 nucleotides line up with TRBD2. Germline loops: CDR1 DFQATT, CDR2 SNEGSKA (reference sequence). The CDR3 consists of 16 residues. The J segment lost 2 bases and the V segment lost 6 bases, leaving 9 bases of the junction unmatched. CDR3 coding DNA: TGCAGTGCCGAGGGCGGGACTAGCGGAACCTACAATGAGCAGTTCTTC. This translates into CSAEGGTSGTYNEQFF.